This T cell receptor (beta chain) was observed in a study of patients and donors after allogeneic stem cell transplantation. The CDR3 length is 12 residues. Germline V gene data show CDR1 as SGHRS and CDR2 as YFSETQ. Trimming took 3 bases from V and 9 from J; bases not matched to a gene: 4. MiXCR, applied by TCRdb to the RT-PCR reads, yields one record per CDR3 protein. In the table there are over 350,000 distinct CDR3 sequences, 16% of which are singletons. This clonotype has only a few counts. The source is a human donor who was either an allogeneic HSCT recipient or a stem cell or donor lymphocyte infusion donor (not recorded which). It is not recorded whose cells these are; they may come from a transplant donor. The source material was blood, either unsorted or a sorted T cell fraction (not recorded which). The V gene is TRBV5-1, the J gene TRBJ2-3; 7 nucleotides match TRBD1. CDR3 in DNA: TGCGCCAGCAGCTCCACAGGGGAAACGCAGTATTTT. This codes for CASSSTGETQYF.